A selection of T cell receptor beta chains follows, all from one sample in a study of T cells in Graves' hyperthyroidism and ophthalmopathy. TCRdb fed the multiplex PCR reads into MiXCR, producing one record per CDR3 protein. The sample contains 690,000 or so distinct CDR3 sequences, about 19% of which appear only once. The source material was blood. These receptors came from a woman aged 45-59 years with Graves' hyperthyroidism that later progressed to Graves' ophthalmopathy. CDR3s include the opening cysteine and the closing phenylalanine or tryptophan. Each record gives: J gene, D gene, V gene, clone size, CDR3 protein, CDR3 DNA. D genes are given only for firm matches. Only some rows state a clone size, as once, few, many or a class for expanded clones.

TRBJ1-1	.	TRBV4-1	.	CASSPGGWNTEAFF	TGCGCCAGCAGCCCTGGTGGGTGGAACACTGAAGCTTTCTTT
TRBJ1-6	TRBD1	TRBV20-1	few	CSARQGPNSPLHF	TGCAGTGCAAGACAGGGGCCTAATTCACCCCTCCACTTT
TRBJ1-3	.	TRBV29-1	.	CSVQGSGNTIYF	TGCAGCGTTCAAGGCTCTGGAAACACCATATATTTT
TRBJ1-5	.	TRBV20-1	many	CSARWTEYSNQPQHF	TGCAGTGCTAGATGGACAGAGTATAGCAATCAGCCCCAGCATTTT
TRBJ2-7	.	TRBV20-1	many	CSARRGGGREQYF	TGCAGTGCTAGACGGGGTGGAGGTCGGGAGCAGTACTTC
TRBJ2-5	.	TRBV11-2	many	CASSLRGETQYF	TGTGCCAGCAGCTTGAGGGGGGAGACCCAGTACTTC
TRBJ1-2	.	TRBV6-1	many	CASSSNWNYGYTF	TGTGCCAGCAGTTCTAACTGGAACTATGGCTACACCTTC
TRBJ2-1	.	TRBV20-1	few	CSARATGASYNEQFF	TGCAGTGCTAGAGCTACGGGGGCCTCCTACAATGAGCAGTTCTTC
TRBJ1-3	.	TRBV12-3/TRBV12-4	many	CASRPPLDVTIYF	TGTGCCAGCAGACCCCCTCTTGATGTCACCATATATTTT
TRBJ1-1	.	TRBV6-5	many	CASSYAIREGNTEAFF	TGTGCCAGCAGTTACGCAATCCGGGAAGGTAACACTGAAGCTTTCTTT
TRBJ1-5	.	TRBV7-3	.	CASSSPQGNGNQPQHF	TGTGCCAGCAGCTCCCCCCAGGGTAACGGCAATCAGCCCCAGCATTTT
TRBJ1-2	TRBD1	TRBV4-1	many	CASSQDRQGGNYGYTF	TGCGCCAGCAGCCAAGATAGACAGGGGGGGAACTATGGCTACACCTTC
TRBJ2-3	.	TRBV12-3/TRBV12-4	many	CASSSSDTQYF	TGTGCCAGCAGCTCCTCAGATACGCAGTATTTT
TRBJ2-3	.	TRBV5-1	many	CASSLDLDTQYF	TGCGCCAGCAGCTTGGATTTAGATACGCAGTATTTT
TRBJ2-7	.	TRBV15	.	CATSIRTDSYEQYF	TGTGCCACCAGTATTCGGACGGATAGCTACGAGCAGTACTTC
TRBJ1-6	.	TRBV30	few	CAWSVRTVATSPLHF	TGTGCCTGGAGTGTACGGACAGTAGCTACTTCACCCCTCCACTTT
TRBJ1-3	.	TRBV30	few	CAWSVTARGNTIYF	TGTGCCTGGAGTGTAACGGCGAGAGGAAACACCATATATTTT
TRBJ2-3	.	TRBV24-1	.	CATSDETDTQYF	TGTGCCACCAGTGACGAGACAGATACGCAGTATTTT
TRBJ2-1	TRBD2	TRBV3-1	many	CASSPVVSGGYNEQFF	TGTGCCAGCAGCCCAGTGGTTAGCGGGGGTTACAATGAGCAGTTCTTC
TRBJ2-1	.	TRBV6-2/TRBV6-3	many	CASSSNLPGSGQFF	TGTGCCAGCAGTTCGAACCTTCCTGGGAGTGGGCAGTTCTTC
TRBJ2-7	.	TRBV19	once	CASSWGLTYEQYF	TGTGCCAGTAGTTGGGGTTTGACCTACGAGCAGTACTTC
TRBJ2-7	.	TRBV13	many	CASSPSEWGSREQYF	TGTGCCAGCAGCCCAAGCGAGTGGGGAAGTCGGGAGCAGTACTTC
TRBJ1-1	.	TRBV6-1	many	CASSTPREFTEAFF	TGTGCCAGCAGTACCCCCCGGGAGTTCACTGAAGCTTTCTTT
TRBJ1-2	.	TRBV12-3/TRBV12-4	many	CASSSRLYGYTF	TGTGCCAGCAGTTCGCGTTTGTATGGCTACACCTTC
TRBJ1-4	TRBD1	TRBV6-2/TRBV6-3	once	CASSYFKDRAIGKLFF	TGTGCCAGCAGTTACTTCAAGGACAGGGCTATAGGGAAACTGTTTTTT
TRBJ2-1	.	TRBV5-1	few	CASRRGGGDNEQFF	TGCGCCAGCAGGCGAGGAGGCGGGGACAATGAGCAGTTCTTC
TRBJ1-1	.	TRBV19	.	CASSIGGPSDTEAFF	TGTGCCAGTAGTATCGGGGGGCCATCGGACACTGAAGCTTTCTTT
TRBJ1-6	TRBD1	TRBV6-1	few	CASRNGGQGNSPLHF	TGTGCCAGCAGAAACGGGGGACAGGGGAATTCACCCCTCCACTTT
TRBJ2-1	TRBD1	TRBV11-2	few	CASSLGTGVVYNEQFF	TGTGCCAGCAGCTTAGGGACAGGCGTGGTCTACAATGAGCAGTTCTTC
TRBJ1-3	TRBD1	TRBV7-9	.	CASSEPQGADGNTIYF	TGTGCCAGCAGCGAACCACAGGGGGCGGACGGAAACACCATATATTTT
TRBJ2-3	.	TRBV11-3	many	CASSFATDTQYF	TGTGCCAGCAGCTTTGCGACAGATACGCAGTATTTT
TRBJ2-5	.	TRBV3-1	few	CASSIRDQETQYF	TGTGCCAGTAGTATTCGGGACCAAGAGACCCAGTACTTC
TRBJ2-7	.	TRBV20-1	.	CSASGITGSYEQYF	TGCAGTGCTTCCGGGATCACAGGGTCCTACGAGCAGTACTTC
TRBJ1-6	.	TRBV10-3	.	CAISVGGVLGSPLHF	TGTGCCATCAGTGTAGGGGGGGTATTAGGATCACCCCTCCACTTT
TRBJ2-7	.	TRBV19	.	CASSISSGARAGYEQYF	TGTGCCAGTAGTATTTCGTCTGGAGCTAGGGCGGGCTACGAGCAGTACTTC
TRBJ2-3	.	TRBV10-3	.	CAISLDTGTDTQYF	TGTGCCATCAGTTTGGACACAGGCACAGATACGCAGTATTTT
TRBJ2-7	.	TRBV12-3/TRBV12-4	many	CASSYTPGADEQYF	TGTGCCAGCAGTTACACCCCAGGGGCCGACGAGCAGTACTTC
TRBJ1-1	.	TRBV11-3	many	CASSASVGGLDTEAFF	TGTGCCAGCAGCGCATCGGTAGGGGGGCTCGACACTGAAGCTTTCTTT
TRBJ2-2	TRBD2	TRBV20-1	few	CSARVGGGHGTGELFF	TGCAGTGCTAGAGTGGGCGGGGGGCACGGCACCGGGGAGCTGTTTTTT
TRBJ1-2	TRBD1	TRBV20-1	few	CSAGTGDKDNYGYTF	TGCAGTGCTGGGACAGGGGACAAGGATAACTATGGCTACACCTTC
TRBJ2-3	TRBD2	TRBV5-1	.	CASRPLAGRTDTQYF	TGCGCCAGCCGACCTCTAGCGGGGCGCACAGATACGCAGTATTTT
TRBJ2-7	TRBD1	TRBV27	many	CASSLWGTGPYEQYF	TGTGCCAGCAGTTTATGGGGGACAGGTCCCTACGAGCAGTACTTC
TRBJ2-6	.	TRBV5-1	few	CASSLDRVGANVLTF	TGCGCCAGCAGCTTGGACAGGGTTGGGGCCAACGTCCTGACTTTC
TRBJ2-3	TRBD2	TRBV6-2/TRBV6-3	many	CASSYSLAGGTDTQYF	TGTGCCAGCAGTTACTCGCTAGCGGGGGGCACAGATACGCAGTATTTT
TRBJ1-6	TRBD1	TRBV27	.	CASSYYRTGDSPLHF	TGTGCCAGCAGTTACTATAGGACAGGGGATTCACCCCTCCACTTT